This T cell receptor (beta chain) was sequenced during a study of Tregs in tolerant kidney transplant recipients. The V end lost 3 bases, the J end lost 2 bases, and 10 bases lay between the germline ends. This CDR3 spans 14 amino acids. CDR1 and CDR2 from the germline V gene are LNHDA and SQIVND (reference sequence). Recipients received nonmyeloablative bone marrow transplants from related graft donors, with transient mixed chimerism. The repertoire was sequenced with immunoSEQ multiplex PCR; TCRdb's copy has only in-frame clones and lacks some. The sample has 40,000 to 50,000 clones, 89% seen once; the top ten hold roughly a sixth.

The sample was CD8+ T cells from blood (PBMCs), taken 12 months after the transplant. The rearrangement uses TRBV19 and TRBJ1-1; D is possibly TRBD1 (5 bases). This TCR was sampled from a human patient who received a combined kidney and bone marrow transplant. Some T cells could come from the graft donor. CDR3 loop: CASSMGGTNTEAFF. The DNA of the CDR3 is TGTGCCAGTAGTATGGGCGGGACCAACACTGAAGCTTTCTTT.